This T cell receptor beta chain emerged from a study of tumor-infiltrating lymphocytes in glioblastoma multiforme. The CDR3 is 14 residues long. Germline values: CDR1 SGHDT, CDR2 YYEEEE. The V end was cut by 4 bases, the J end by 4 bases, with 14 bases between. Multiple V-beta primers and a C-beta primer amplified TCRB from RNA. TCRdb recomputed calls from the multiplex PCR reads with MiXCR, one row per CDR3 protein. This sample carries 15,000 to 20,000 distinct CDR3 sequences, 55% to 70% of them seen once, and the ten largest clones take 18%. Findings of the study overall: The T cells in this sample were not sorted into functional subsets.

About this clonotype: What it binds is unknown.

The source of this sequence is a male donor with glioblastoma. The chain carries TRBV5-6 and TRBJ1-2; D perhaps matches TRBD1 (5 bases). Sequenced material: peripheral blood. For the CDR3, the DNA is TGTGCCAGCAGCCACGTAGCCCAGGGCTATGGCTACACCTTC. This translates into CASSHVAQGYGYTF.